This entry concerns a single T cell receptor beta chain. No antigen is known for it. The input lacks base qualities; no much larger clone sits a single base away. Whole blood was collected in K2EDTA tubes by collaborating institutions according to the institutions' own protocols. For TCRbeta analysis, collaborators shipped samples in one of three forms: frozen whole blood, isolated PBMCs, or DNA extracted from either of those sample types. This entry comes from a study of blood T cell repertoires in COVID-19 (dated by TCRdb to the early 2020s). Context from the whole study: Collaborator samples came from the United States, Italy and Spain and covered acute and convalescent phases of COVID-19. The prospective study material was composed of cDNA or gDNA derived from T cells, B-cell-depleted T cells, or PBMCs. Subjects who had been exposed to COVID-19, were actively infected with it, or had recovered from it provided the deeply sampled blood TCRbeta repertoires that made up the dataset. A freely available public database, intended as a resource for researchers studying the immune response to SARS-CoV-2, is where the repertoires were released. Samples were obtained from the ongoing ImmuneRACE study (first 160 participants) and from 1,254 subjects provided by 6 global collaborators. The sample metadata nearly always contained a de-identified subject ID, COVID-19 status, age in years and sex. Where HLA class I and class II types were available, the types were taken from metadata supplied by the sample provider, not from assay-based typing. What the study reported, not specific to this receptor: The quantity of clinical and demographic metadata differed by source and by participant and was supplied without curation.

Via the germline V gene, CDR1 is LGHNA and CDR2 YSLEER. At the junction V is shortened by 2 bases and J by 6 bases, with 13 bases in between. The CDR3 runs 15 residues from the cysteine to the phenylalanine. Kept here is only the CDR3 DNA, which spans 45 bases and is read in frame from base 1. The immunoSEQ Assay, a bias-controlled multiplex PCR, was used to amplify TCRbeta CDR3 regions from genomic DNA. The study's processing was this. The number of nucleated cells in each sample was estimated by amplification of reference gene primers within the assay. Sequence reads were collapsed and filtered to measure the absolute abundance of every unique TCRbeta CDR3 rearrangement. For each sample, productive Simpson clonality was calculated as the square root of Simpson's diversity index across productive rearrangements. Imported from immuneACCESS, the table was reduced by TCRdb to in-frame sequences with V and J called. These copies leave out some clones; in studies compared against another copy, an unresolved V gene accounts for under half, and the cause of the remainder is not known. Clone size and V and J calls were adopted from that table, with D and trimming inferred from the DNA. In this sample the table shows approximately 110,000 clones, roughly nine tenths of which occur a single time. Around 4.5% of the sample rests with the top ten.

The chain is encoded by TRBV4-3 joined to TRBJ1-4; the D gene cannot be named for sure. The receptor's source is a man aged 35 to 55 with acute or convalescent COVID-19. Sequencing was carried out using peripheral blood. This receptor carries the CDR3 CASSQSMQYHEKLFF. The nucleotide sequence is TGCGCCAGCAGCCAAAGTATGCAGTACCATGAAAAACTGTTTTTT.